These 26 T cell receptor beta chains were all obtained from the same sample, sequenced in a study of CD4+ T cells in melanoma. The protocol was immunoSEQ multiplex PCR, while the TCRdb copy is restricted to in-frame clones and leaves out a portion. Here the sample spans some 19,000 clones, around 78% being singletons. These receptors all stem from a human donor with melanoma.

The V and J genes are TRBV6-6 and TRBJ2-7; D is possibly TRBD1 (5 bases). This CDR3 region has 15 residues. Trimming pared 5 bases from V and 3 bases from J, leaving 17 bases between. The germline CDR1 and CDR2 sequences are MNHNY and SVGAGI (reference sequence). The CDR3 nucleotides read TGTGCCAGCAGTCCTATTACTCAGGGAAGCTACGAGCAGTACTTC. The encoded protein is CASSPITQGSYEQYF.

V usage is TRBV4-1 and J usage is TRBJ1-5; TRBD1 agrees at 9 bases. V trimming: 2 bases; J trimming: 4 bases; junction bases outside the gene matches: 6. In germline, CDR1 is MGHRA, CDR2 YSYEKL. The CDR3 is 16 amino acids. CDR3 amino acids: CASSQQGTGRNQPQHF. For the CDR3, the DNA is TGCGCCAGCAGCCAACAGGGGACAGGGCGAAATCAGCCCCAGCATTTT.

The chain combines TRBV30 with TRBJ1-6; 10 bases map to TRBD1. V dropped 3 bases and J dropped 2; count of bases not matched to a gene: 1. This CDR3 spans 15 amino acids. Germline lookup yields CDR1 GTSNPN and CDR2 SVGIG (reference sequence). CDR3 amino acids: CAWRGQGTYNSPLHF. Here the CDR3 DNA reads TGTGCCTGGAGGGGACAGGGGACCTATAATTCACCCCTCCACTTT.

The genes are TRBV15 and TRBJ1-1; D may be TRBD1 (6 bases). This CDR3 is built from 14 residues. Deletions cut 5 bases from V and 6 bases from J, with 16 bases between. Looked up from germline, CDR1 is LNHNV and CDR2 is YYDKDF (reference sequence). CDR3 bases: TGTGCCACCAGCGCTGGACAGCTCCCGCCTGAAGCTTTCTTT. It translates to CATSAGQLPPEAFF.

The chain recombines TRBV6-5 with TRBJ1-6; TRBD1 might be the D (6 bases). Germline V CDR1 and CDR2: MNHEY, SVGAGI. The CDR3 length is 13 residues. V shed 6 bases and J shed 7 bases, with 10 bases lying between them. Written as DNA, the CDR3 is TGTGCCAGCAGCCGGACAGCGAATTCACCCCTCCACTTT. Residues: CASSRTANSPLHF.

The chain is built from TRBV7-9 and TRBJ2-7; the D gene could be TRBD1 or TRBD2 (5 bases each). V lost 5 bases to trimming and J lost 8 bases, with 10 bases between them. The germline CDR1 and CDR2 sequences are SEHNR and FQNEAQ (reference sequence). The CDR3 runs 11 residues. The CDR3 DNA is TGTGCCAGCAGCGGGACGACGAAGCAGTACTTC. Amino acids: CASSGTTKQYF.

The V and J genes are TRBV7-3 and TRBJ2-7; no firm D call. This CDR3 has 14 amino acids. Germline V gives CDR1 SGHTA, CDR2 FQGTGA. Trimming left V 2 bases short and J 2 bases short, with 10 bases between. The DNA for the CDR3 is TGTGCCAGCAGCTTATACATGGTTCCCTACGAGCAGTACTTC. Protein sequence: CASSLYMVPYEQYF.

This chain joins TRBV5-1 and TRBJ1-1; D uncertain. Between the trimmed V and J ends, which lost 0 bases and 2 bases, there was a span of 8 bases. The V gene's germline CDR1 is SGHRS and CDR2 YFSETQ. CDR3 length: 14 amino acids. The DNA for the CDR3 is TGCGCCAGCAGCTTGGCACGGACTAACACTGAAGCTTTCTTT. Translating it yields CASSLARTNTEAFF.

V is TRBV30 and J is TRBJ1-5; no definite D call. V was clipped by 2 bases and J by 4 bases, with 9 bases between them. The CDR3 totals 13 residues. The germline V gene has CDR1 GTSNPN and CDR2 SVGIG (reference sequence). The chain's CDR3 is CAWSPDLNQPQHF. The CDR3 nucleotides are TGTGCCTGGAGTCCAGACTTGAATCAGCCCCAGCATTTT.

As DNA, the CDR3 is TGTGCCAGTAAAACGGGACAGGTCAATGAAAAACTGTTTTTT. Translated, it gives CASKTGQVNEKLFF. The rearrangement uses TRBV19 and TRBJ1-4, with 8 bases matching TRBD1. V dropped 7 bases and J dropped 5; count of bases not matched to a gene: 6. This CDR3 spans 14 amino acids. The germline CDR1 and CDR2 sequences are LNHDA and SQIVND (reference sequence). The whole variable domain, filled in from reference TRBV19 and TRBJ1-4, reads DGGITQSPKYLFRKEGQNVTLSCEQNLNHDAMYWYRQDPGQGLRLIYYSQIVNDFQKGDIAEGYSVSREKKESFPLTVTSAQKNPTAFYLCASKTGQVNEKLFFGSGTQLSVL.

The genes are TRBV11-1 and TRBJ1-5; 7 bases align to TRBD1. Germline CDR1 SGHAT, CDR2 FQDESV (reference sequence). With 4 bases clipped from V and 4 bases from J, the junction kept 7 bases outside the gene matches. The CDR3 runs to 15 residues. As DNA, the CDR3 is TGTGCCAGCAGCTCGACAGGGCCGGGAAATCAGCCCCAGCATTTT. Protein product: CASSSTGPGNQPQHF.

Only a few counts were recorded for this clone. The rearrangement joins TRBV4-2 to TRBJ1-5; no firm D call. There are 17 residues in the CDR3. V was clipped by 1 base and J by 0 bases, with 13 bases between them. Germline CDR1 LGHNA, CDR2 YNFKEQ. CDR3 amino acids: CASSQVLGVDSNQPQHF. The CDR3, as DNA: TGTGCCAGCAGCCAAGTCTTGGGAGTCGATAGCAATCAGCCCCAGCATTTT.

This clone occurred a few times. V and J are TRBV7-9 and TRBJ1-5; the D is unclear. V was pared by 3 bases and J by 4 bases, with 7 bases between. Germline loops: CDR1 SEHNR, CDR2 FQNEAQ (reference sequence). This CDR3 has 13 residues. CDR3 in amino acids: CASSLELNQPQHF. CDR3 nucleotides: TGTGCCAGCAGCTTGGAACTTAATCAGCCCCAGCATTTT.

The rearrangement links TRBV6-1 to TRBJ2-1, with D unresolved. Trimming shortened V by 2 bases and J by 7 bases, and 6 bases separated the two germline ends. CDR3 size: 12 residues. Germline V gene lookup returns CDR1 MNHNS and CDR2 SASEGT. The CDR3: CASSESFNEQFF. DNA of the CDR3: TGTGCCAGCAGTGAAAGCTTTAATGAGCAGTTCTTC.

This clone was counted a few times. The V gene is TRBV5-1, the J gene TRBJ2-7; 7 bases map to TRBD1. Germline trimming cut 0 bases from V and 6 bases from J; bases unmatched to any gene: 9. The germline V gene has CDR1 SGHRS and CDR2 YFSETQ. The CDR3 has 15 residues. CDR3 in DNA: TGCGCCAGCAGCTTGGTGGGGGACAGACGGTTCGAGCAGTACTTC. Its protein product is CASSLVGDRRFEQYF.

V usage is TRBV5-1 and J usage is TRBJ2-1; D is unclear. The CDR3 runs to 12 residues. Germline lookup yields CDR1 SGHRS and CDR2 YFSETQ. V dropped 1 base and J dropped 5 bases, with 4 bases sitting between them. CDR3 DNA: TGCGCCAGCAGCTTGACCAACAATGAGCAGTTCTTC. It yields the protein CASSLTNNEQFF.

This clone has only one observation. This rearrangement joins TRBV5-8 to TRBJ2-5; TRBD2 agrees at 8 bases. This CDR3 spans 15 amino acids. V shed 4 bases, J shed 5 bases, and the junction held 10 bases outside the gene matches. Germline-derived CDR1 and CDR2 are SGHTS and YDEGEE. The DNA of the CDR3 is TGTGCCAGCAGCACAGCCGGGAGGGGGTCGGAGACCCAGTACTTC. This sequence encodes CASSTAGRGSETQYF.

The genes are TRBV6-5 and TRBJ1-1, with a weak D call TRBD1 (6 bases). Trimming took 2 bases from V and 3 from J, leaving 10 bases between them. Germline CDR1 MNHEY, CDR2 SVGAGI. The CDR3 sequence is 14 residues long. The CDR3 spells CASSYSQGYTEAFF. CDR3 sequence (DNA): TGTGCCAGCAGTTACAGCCAGGGGTACACTGAAGCTTTCTTT.

The V call is TRBV19, the J call TRBJ2-2; D unresolved. Trimming left V 5 bases short and J 6 bases short, with 22 bases between. Looked up from germline, CDR1 is LNHDA and CDR2 is SQIVND (reference sequence). This CDR3 region has 17 residues. The CDR3 sequence: CASSLITNRVKAGELFF. DNA for the CDR3: TGTGCCAGTAGTTTAATAACCAACCGGGTCAAAGCCGGGGAGCTGTTTTTT.

V gene TRBV9 combines with J gene TRBJ1-1; tentative D call: TRBD1 (6 bases). The V end was cut by 4 bases, the J end by 6 bases, with 13 bases between. The germline V gene encodes CDR1 SGDLS and CDR2 YYNGEE. This CDR3 comprises 13 residues. CDR3 protein: CASSPRTVPEAFF. The CDR3 DNA is TGTGCCAGCAGCCCCAGGACAGTTCCTGAAGCTTTCTTT.

The chain carries TRBV2 and TRBJ1-5, with 8 bases aligning to TRBD1. V trimming: 6 bases; J trimming: 2 bases; junction bases outside the gene matches: 12. The germline gives CDR1 SNHLY, CDR2 FYNNEI. The CDR3 runs to 17 residues. CDR3 protein: CASSPGQEGSGNQPQHF. CDR3 nucleotide sequence: TGTGCCAGCAGCCCGGGACAGGAAGGGAGTGGCAATCAGCCCCAGCATTTT.

V usage is TRBV20-1 and J usage is TRBJ2-7, with D unclear. This CDR3 is 11 amino acids long. The germline V gene has CDR1 DFQATT and CDR2 SNEGSKA (reference sequence). V lost 4 bases and J lost 6, with 10 bases in between. In nucleotides, the CDR3 is TGCAGTGCTACTGACTCATTCGAGCAGTACTTC. It is translated as CSATDSFEQYF.

V gene TRBV2 combines with J gene TRBJ2-4, with D possibly being TRBD2 (6 bases). The V end was cut by 3 bases, the J end by 14 bases, with 14 bases between. Per germline, CDR1 SNHLY and CDR2 FYNNEI. The CDR3 length is 12 residues. The CDR3 region is CASSDFTGEKYF. The CDR3 region has the DNA TGTGCCAGCAGTGACTTTACGGGAGAAAAGTACTTC.

The rearrangement links TRBV2 to TRBJ1-1; D gene ambiguous. The V gene's germline CDR1 is SNHLY and CDR2 FYNNEI. The CDR3 is 13 amino acids. The V gene lost 7 bases and the J gene lost 4 bases, with 13 bases spanning the gap. The CDR3 bases are TGTGCCAGCATTCGCGATTCGGGCACTGAAGCTTTCTTT. It specifies CASIRDSGTEAFF.

The genes are TRBV7-9 and TRBJ1-6, with TRBD1 identical over 7 bases. The CDR3 is 14 residues long. The ends lost 5 bases at V and 4 bases at J; junction bases unmatched: 2. CDR1 and CDR2 from the germline V gene are SEHNR and FQNEAQ (reference sequence). This CDR3 is CASSTGVYNSPLHF. The DNA of the CDR3 is TGTGCCAGCAGCACAGGGGTTTATAATTCACCCCTCCACTTT. The full variable domain, with the rest looked up from reference TRBV7-9 and TRBJ1-6, is DTGVSQNPRHKITKRGQNVTFRCDPISEHNRLYWYRQTLGQGPEFLTYFQNEAQLEKSRLLSDRFSAERPKGSFSTLEIQRTEQGDSAMYLCASSTGVYNSPLHFGNGTRLTVT.

The chain joins TRBV19 to TRBJ1-5; D may be TRBD1 (5 bases). CDR3 length: 16 residues. Germline V gene data show CDR1 as LNHDA and CDR2 as SQIVND (reference sequence). Trimming left V 10 bases short and J 4 bases short, with 23 bases between. CDR3 in DNA: TGTGCCACCCACCCCCATTGGCAGGGCCGGAATCAGCCCCAGCATTTT. This translates into CATHPHWQGRNQPQHF. Drawing the rest from reference TRBV19 and TRBJ1-5, the complete variable domain is DGGITQSPKYLFRKEGQNVTLSCEQNLNHDAMYWYRQDPGQGLRLIYYSQIVNDFQKGDIAEGYSVSREKKESFPLTVTSAQKNPTAFYLCATHPHWQGRNQPQHFGDGTRLSIL.